The clone carrying this T cell receptor beta chain was recorded a few times. What it binds is not known. This entry comes from a study of graft-versus-host responses after intestinal transplantation. About the study: Multivisceral, liver-intestinal, or isolated intestinal grafts went to recipients. All recipients were given anti-thymocyte globulin induction, and tacrolimus and steroids were then administered for about three years.

The V gene's germline CDR1 is SNHLY and CDR2 FYNNEI. The germline V and J ends were trimmed by 6 bases and 8 bases, with 11 bases remaining between them. The length of the CDR3 is 12 residues. TCRdb's copy holds only in-frame clones and misses some; the assay was immunoSEQ multiplex PCR. The sample contains roughly 50,000 clones, 75% to 95% of which appear only once. Study-level findings and limits: Recipient-marrow GvH clones were detected, some having first appeared in ileum or blood.

The V and J genes are TRBV2 and TRBJ2-1; D gene ambiguous. Here the sequenced sample was PBMCs, taken 650 to 670 days after intestinal transplant. This clonotype originated in a human patient who received an intestinal transplant, so some T cells may come from the graft donor. CDR3 in amino acids: CASSPGVYEQFF. For the CDR3, the DNA is TGTGCCAGCAGCCCAGGAGTCTATGAGCAGTTCTTC.